This T cell receptor (beta chain) was recovered during a study of shared clonotypes between healthy human individuals. The CDR3 has 15 amino acids. The V gene's germline CDR1 is MDHEN and CDR2 SYDVKM. V shed 6 bases, J shed 6 bases, and the junction held 13 bases outside the gene matches. Each subset's genomic DNA was split evenly across several immunoSEQ plates. Profiled with immunoSEQ multiplex PCR; TCRdb holds only in-frame clones, not every one. The sample lists under 2,000,000 clones, less than 95% occurring once. CD45RO-negative, CCR7-selected cells formed the naive CD8 fraction, which excluded terminally differentiated effector memory CD45RA+ cells. Each sample came from a Caucasian adult donor living in Nashville, Tennessee. General observations from the study: Among non-shared clonotypes, generation probabilities were lower than among those shared by all four donors.

Turning to this clone: Its antigen is unknown.

The gene calls are TRBV28 and TRBJ1-2; 7 bases are shared with TRBD1. Source material: naive CD8+ T cells sorted from blood. This receptor was taken from a man between 18 and 29 years old in good health. The CDR3, as DNA: TGTGCCAGCAGACCTTTGGAGGACAGGTATCATGGCTACACCTTC. Protein: CASRPLEDRYHGYTF.